This record looks at one T cell receptor (beta chain) sequence and its context. The clone's antigen remains unknown. Qualities for individual bases were not recorded, and no much larger clone is one base off. CDR1 and CDR2, per the germline V gene (reference sequence), are SEHNR and FQNEAQ. A distance of 11 bases separates the germline ends of V and J, which lose 2 bases and 2 bases respectively. The CDR3 goes from the cysteine to the phenylalanine over 15 residues. The sequence is cut down to CDR3 DNA, 45 bases in frame from base 1. This record comes from a study of patients and donors after allogeneic stem cell transplantation (dated by TCRdb to 2018 to 2020). The library was generated by RT-PCR. Data came from a NextSeq 550. Through fastp at Q25 and MiXCR, TCRdb rebuilt clones from the public reads, retaining in-frame beta chains. Rows matching on CDR3 protein sequence are summarized as one entry with the most common DNA and genes. This sample gives some 150,000 distinct CDR3 sequences in total; about two fifths of them show up just once. The ten most abundant clones make up 50% of the sample.

The V and J segments used are TRBV7-9 and TRBJ2-3, with the identity of the D gene unclear. The receptor was derived from a human donor who was either an allogeneic HSCT recipient or a stem cell or donor lymphocyte infusion donor (not recorded which). It is not recorded whose cells these are; they may come from a transplant donor. Sequenced: blood, either unsorted or a sorted T cell fraction (not recorded which). The CDR3 reads CASSLSLSYTDTQYF. The sequenced DNA is TGTGCCAGCAGCTTAAGTCTTTCCTACACAGATACGCAGTATTTT.